This passage covers 4 T cell receptor beta chains from one sample sequenced in a study of cytomegalovirus exposure and HLA in healthy donors. Clones were sequenced by immunoSEQ multiplex PCR, and TCRdb holds only the in-frame ones, with some missing. The profile covers 190,000 or so clones, with roughly four fifths appearing a single time and approximately 3% taken by the ten largest. Sequenced input: PBMCs. These receptors all come from a woman in her late teens or twenties in good health and CMV-seropositive.

The chain joins TRBV5-1 to TRBJ2-5; 7 positions agree with TRBD1. The CDR3 sequence is 15 residues long. The V gene's germline CDR1 is SGHRS and CDR2 YFSETQ. After removal of 2 bases from V and 7 bases from J, the junction contained 11 bases not matched to a gene. CDR3 sequence reads: CASSFIQGQGGTQYF. DNA for the CDR3: TGCGCCAGCAGCTTCATACAGGGGCAGGGTGGGACCCAGTACTTC.

The chain is built from TRBV19 and TRBJ1-1; maybe TRBD1 (6 bases). The germline V and J ends were trimmed by 3 bases and 6 bases, with 14 bases remaining between them. Germline loops: CDR1 LNHDA, CDR2 SQIVND (reference sequence). The CDR3 is made up of 14 amino acids. The CDR3 spells CASSMRQGKAEAFF. CDR3 in DNA: TGTGCCAGTAGTATGAGGCAGGGGAAGGCTGAAGCTTTCTTT. Together with reference TRBV19 and TRBJ1-1, the CDR3 gives the full variable domain: DGGITQSPKYLFRKEGQNVTLSCEQNLNHDAMYWYRQDPGQGLRLIYYSQIVNDFQKGDIAEGYSVSREKKESFPLTVTSAQKNPTAFYLCASSMRQGKAEAFFGQGTRLTVV.

The CDR3 DNA follows: TGTGCCAGCTCAGACAAAAATAGCAATCAGCCCCAGCATTTT. Its protein product is CASSDKNSNQPQHF. The chain recombines TRBV18 with TRBJ1-5; no clear D. The CDR3 has 14 residues. V gave up 5 bases and J gave up 0 bases, with 8 bases separating them. Germline assignment: CDR1 KGHSH and CDR2 LQKENI.

The sample holds a few counts of this clone. The V and J genes are TRBV7-9 and TRBJ1-2, with D unresolved. Germline CDR1 SEHNR, CDR2 FQNEAQ (reference sequence). Trimming took 2 bases from V and 4 from J, leaving 5 bases between them. This CDR3 spans 12 amino acids. Here the CDR3 reads CASSLPSYGYTF. The CDR3 nucleotides are TGTGCCAGCAGCTTACCGTCCTATGGCTACACCTTC.